The 3 T cell receptor beta chains presented below share a single source sample, sequenced in a study of cytomegalovirus exposure and HLA in healthy donors. Vbeta (60) and Jbeta (13) primers were used in the PCR. The repertoire was sequenced with immunoSEQ multiplex PCR; TCRdb's copy has only in-frame clones and lacks some. There are about 190,000 clones in the sample; 84% occur only once, and around 0.27% lies in the top ten. Sequencing was carried out using PBMCs. Receptor source: a boy aged 5-17 years in good health and CMV-seronegative.

V and J are TRBV6-5 and TRBJ2-5, with unresolved D. With the DNA end fitting TRBJ2-7 better, the J assignment may be wrong. This CDR3 contains 13 residues. Germline CDR1 is MNHEY and CDR2 is SVGAGI. CDR3: CASTRGVGAEQYF. CDR3 sequence (DNA): TGTGCCAGCACCCGAGGTGTAGGAGCCGAGCAGTACTTC.

The chain couples TRBV4-1 to TRBJ2-3; 14 bases match TRBD2. Trimming at V came to 0 bases and at J to 4 bases, leaving 9 bases not matched to a gene. Germline assignment: CDR1 MGHRA and CDR2 YSYEKL. The CDR3 is 19 residues long. The CDR3: CASSQDSGTSGSLADTQYF. The CDR3 nucleotides read TGCGCCAGCAGCCAAGATAGCGGGACTAGCGGGAGTTTGGCAGATACGCAGTATTTT.

This rearrangement joins TRBV4-1 to TRBJ1-2, with D unresolved. The CDR3 has 14 residues. The V end was cut by 1 base, the J end by 0 bases, with 6 bases between. From germline, CDR1 is MGHRA and CDR2 YSYEKL. In DNA, the CDR3 is TGCGCCAGCAGCCAAGGGGGAGCTAACTATGGCTACACCTTC. This translates into CASSQGGANYGYTF.